Following are 16 T cell receptor beta chains from one sample sequenced in a study of response to subunit inactivated influenza vaccine (dated by TCRdb to the late 2010s). Library creation used RT-PCR. The reads were generated on an Illumina HiSeq 2500. TCRdb passed the public sequencing reads through fastp at Q25 and MiXCR, retaining productive beta sequences. One record per CDR3 amino acid sequence lists the most common genes and DNA. This sample comprises hundreds of thousands of distinct CDR3 sequences, 14% of them detected only once. The top ten clonotypes cover less than 8.5% of the sample. This specimen was PBMCs from blood, taken less than 15 days before vaccination. These receptors were taken from a man aged 50 to 60 who received an inactivated influenza vaccine. Donor details come from another sample of the same person, matched by shared clones.

At least ten counts were recorded for this clonotype. For the CDR3, the DNA is TGTGCCAGCAGTAGGTGGAATCAGCCCCAGCATTTT. Translated, it gives CASSRWNQPQHF. The chain joins TRBV12-3 or TRBV12-4 to TRBJ1-5; D remains unclear. V dropped 5 bases and J dropped 4 bases, with 6 bases sitting between them. The CDR3 consists of 12 residues.

This clonotype was seen more than once but under ten times. This chain connects TRBV7-2 to TRBJ1-1; D might be TRBD1 (5 bases). Trimming stripped 0 bases from V and 5 bases from J, with 10 bases between. Germline V gene sequence: CDR1 SGHTA, CDR2 FQGNSA. The length of the CDR3 is 14 residues. The CDR3 spells CASSLAWGGTEAFF. CDR3 DNA: TGTGCCAGCAGCTTAGCTTGGGGGGGTACTGAAGCTTTCTTT.

CDR3 sequence: CATSRRTEETQYF. DNA for the CDR3: TGTGCCACCAGCAGACGGACAGAGGAGACCCAGTACTTC. V gene TRBV15 combines with J gene TRBJ2-5, with D possibly being TRBD1 (6 bases). This CDR3 is 13 amino acids long. Germline V gene lookup returns CDR1 LNHNV and CDR2 YYDKDF (reference sequence). Trimming cost V 2 bases and J 5 bases, with 9 bases left between them.

The V call is TRBV9, the J call TRBJ2-7; weak D call: TRBD1 (6 bases). The germline V gene encodes CDR1 SGDLS and CDR2 YYNGEE. V gave up 3 bases and J gave up 4 bases, with 14 bases separating them. The CDR3 runs to 14 residues. The CDR3 region is CASSAAGVPYEQYF. In DNA form, the CDR3 reads TGTGCCAGCAGCGCGGCAGGGGTTCCGTACGAGCAGTACTTC. Combining the CDR3 with reference TRBV9 and TRBJ2-7 gives the whole variable domain DSGVTQTPKHLITATGQRVTLRCSPRSGDLSVYWYQQSLDQGLQFLIQYYNGEERAKGNILERFSAQQFPDLHSELNLSSLELGDSALYFCASSAAGVPYEQYFGPGTRLTVT.

Only a few counts were recorded for this clonotype. Here the CDR3 DNA reads TGTGCCAGCAGCTCGCGCGGGGGGAATGAGCAGTTCTTC. Residues: CASSSRGGNEQFF. The chain employs TRBV7-2 and TRBJ2-1; TRBD2 matches at 8 bases. V shed 4 bases and J 7 bases; nucleotides not matched to a gene: 3. CDR1 SGHTA and CDR2 FQGNSA come from the germline V gene. There are 13 residues in the CDR3.

This chain connects TRBV4-1 to TRBJ1-5; no firm D call. The V end was cut by 1 base, the J end by 6 bases, with 16 bases between. The CDR3 loop spans 16 amino acids. The V gene's germline CDR1 is MGHRA and CDR2 YSYEKL. CDR3 sequence (DNA): TGCGCCAGCAGCCAAGCGGCAGGAACAATTGGTCAGCCCCAGCATTTT. It codes for CASSQAAGTIGQPQHF.

The sample holds a few counts of this clonotype. The V and J genes are TRBV12-3 or TRBV12-4 and TRBJ2-3, with D uncertain. The CDR3 spans 17 residues. The V end was cut by 2 bases, the J end by 0 bases, with 15 bases between. The CDR3 here is CASSLSGYGSSTDTQYF. The CDR3 DNA reads as TGTGCCAGCAGTTTAAGTGGGTACGGGTCTAGCACAGATACGCAGTATTTT.

The chain is built from TRBV9 and TRBJ2-2; 7 bases fit TRBD2. The CDR3 is 18 amino acids. J lost 1 base, V lost 0 bases, and 9 bases had no gene match. Germline-derived CDR1 and CDR2 are SGDLS and YYNGEE. The CDR3 sequence is CASSVEGSGWRNTGELFF. The CDR3 coding sequence is TGTGCCAGCAGCGTAGAAGGTAGCGGGTGGAGGAACACCGGGGAGCTGTTTTTT.

V gene TRBV5-1 combines with J gene TRBJ1-4; TRBD1 matches 8 bases. J gave up 5 bases and V 4 bases, and 13 bases lay outside the gene matches. The CDR3 has 17 amino acids. Germline assignment: CDR1 SGHRS and CDR2 YFSETQ. CDR3 loop: CASSRRTGPFLNEKLFF. The CDR3 DNA is TGCGCCAGCAGCAGACGGACAGGGCCGTTTCTCAATGAAAAACTGTTTTTT.

This clonotype was counted between two and nine times. V and J are TRBV6-2 or TRBV6-3 and TRBJ1-2, with D possibly matching TRBD1 (5 bases). The CDR3 has 14 residues. The germline CDR1 and CDR2 sequences are MNHEY and SVGEGT. Trimming took off 7 bases at V and 2 bases at J, with 14 bases between the two ends. CDR3 amino acids: CASIRDGGNYGYTF. CDR3 nucleotide sequence: TGTGCCAGCATCCGGGACGGAGGAAACTATGGCTACACCTTC.

This clonotype has a count of ten or more. CDR3 protein: CATSRAGVEQYF. The CDR3 DNA reads as TGTGCCACCAGCAGAGCCGGGGTCGAGCAGTACTTC. V is TRBV15 and J is TRBJ2-7, with D possibly matching TRBD2 (5 bases). The germline V gene has CDR1 LNHNV and CDR2 YYDKDF (reference sequence). Trimming took off 1 base at V and 6 bases at J, with 7 bases between the two ends. The CDR3 extends over 12 amino acids.

The chain has TRBV28 and TRBJ2-7; D remains unclear. The CDR3 loop spans 15 amino acids. Trimming pared 2 bases from V and 3 bases from J, leaving 14 bases between. Germline V gives CDR1 MDHEN, CDR2 SYDVKM. This chain's CDR3 is CASSLRAATHYEQYF. Written as DNA, the CDR3 is TGTGCCAGCAGTTTAAGGGCAGCCACCCACTACGAGCAGTACTTC. The full variable domain, completed using reference TRBV28 and TRBJ2-7, is DVKVTQSSRYLVKRTGEKVFLECVQDMDHENMFWYRQDPGLGLRLIYFSYDVKMKEKGDIPEGYSVSREKKERFSLILESASTNQTSMYLCASSLRAATHYEQYFGPGTRLTVT.

This clonotype was picked up a small number of times. The rearrangement links TRBV20-1 to TRBJ2-7; 10 nucleotides line up with TRBD1. V lost 4 bases, J lost 4 bases, and 7 bases stayed unmatched. The CDR3 totals 14 residues. The germline CDR1 and CDR2 sequences are DFQATT and SNEGSKA (reference sequence). CDR3: CSATRTGGRYEQYF. CDR3 nucleotide sequence: TGCAGTGCTACTAGGACAGGGGGGCGTTACGAGCAGTACTTC.

This clonotype was counted at least ten times. This chain connects TRBV12-3 or TRBV12-4 to TRBJ2-1; perhaps TRBD2 as D (7 bases). V gave up 3 bases and J gave up 0 bases, with 12 bases separating them. The CDR3 is made up of 16 amino acids. CDR3: CASSFLGGHSYNEQFF. Here the CDR3 DNA reads TGTGCCAGCAGTTTTTTGGGGGGGCACTCCTACAATGAGCAGTTCTTC.

This clonotype was recorded a few times. The chain combines TRBV7-9 with TRBJ1-1, with D uncertain. Germline values: CDR1 SEHNR, CDR2 FQNEAQ (reference sequence). With 7 bases removed from V and 4 bases from J, the gap between germline ends came to 19 bases. The CDR3 length is 15 residues. The DNA for the CDR3 is TGTGCCAGCACCGACCCGATAGGTGGTCGCACTGAAGCTTTCTTT. It yields the protein CASTDPIGGRTEAFF.

The V and J genes are TRBV7-2 and TRBJ1-2; 8 nucleotides match TRBD1. CDR1 and CDR2 from the germline V gene are SGHTA and FQGNSA. The CDR3 runs 13 residues. V was clipped by 4 bases and J by 7 bases; unmatched bases: 5. CDR3 protein: CASSSRTGFGYTF. The CDR3 DNA sequence: TGTGCCAGCAGCTCACGGACAGGGTTTGGCTACACCTTC.